This T cell receptor beta chain was documented in a study of blood T cell repertoires in COVID-19. Study-level information: T cells, B-cell-depleted T cells, or PBMCs provided the cDNA or gDNA that served as material.

This CDR3 comprises 15 residues. The J segment lost 7 bases and the V segment lost 0 bases, leaving 7 bases of the junction unmatched. CDR1 and CDR2 from the germline V gene are SGHRS and YFSETQ. Original data processing: For nucleated cells, counts were estimated from reference gene primer amplification. Generated by immunoSEQ multiplex PCR, the TCRdb table keeps only in-frame clones and is missing some. D and trimming were read from the DNA, whereas the V and J calls and clone size are those reported in that table. The profile shows a few hundred thousand clones, approximately 86% of them singletons.

The chain employs TRBV5-1 and TRBJ1-2; 9 nucleotides match TRBD1. Sequencing used peripheral blood. This receptor was obtained from a man aged 18 to 29 with active or convalescent COVID-19. The DNA for the CDR3 is TGCGCCAGCAGCTTGGGGGGGACAGGGATCCCTGGCTACACCTTC. Protein: CASSLGGTGIPGYTF.